The 15 T cell receptor beta chains below come from one sample, sequenced in a study of CXCR3-negative and CXCR3-positive naive CD8 T cells. Study-wide findings and caveats: Researchers report that CXCR3-positive naive cells carry more hydrophobic TRB CDR3s than CXCR3-negative naive cells.

No antigen has been assigned to these receptors. The TRB libraries of cDNA were built by UMI-labeled 5' RACE. Using the 5' RACE reads, TCRdb records one entry per CDR3 protein without DNA. The sample yields 150,000 or so distinct CDR3 sequences, of which the top ten take up over 0.25%. Sequenced input: naive CXCR3+ CD8+ T cells from blood. Subset specified: CD45RO-CCR7+CD27+CD95- naive CD8+ T cells expressing CXCR3 (TNR3+). The source of these receptors is a human donor in good health. Some clones in this sample may be carry-over from other donors' samples.

V is TRBV4-2 and J is TRBJ1-2; TCRdb's assignment of TRBD1 cannot be checked, as there is no DNA. The CDR3 is made up of 15 amino acids. Looked up from germline, CDR1 is LGHNA and CDR2 is YNFKEQ. The CDR3 reads CASSHSVDRGSGYTF.

The chain uses TRBV5-1 and TRBJ2-7. The length of the CDR3 is 15 residues. Germline V CDR1 and CDR2: SGHRS, YFSETQ. CDR3 in amino acids: CASSFQTNPSYEQYF.

The chain is built from TRBV30 and TRBJ2-3; no DNA is available, so the TRBD2 call from TCRdb remains unchecked. This CDR3 region has 19 residues. The germline V gene encodes CDR1 GTSNPN and CDR2 SVGIG (reference sequence). The CDR3 reads CAWSTRQGLREGPQDTQYF.

This CDR3 reads CASSEGLGGASTDTQYF. The chain joins TRBV2 to TRBJ2-3; TCRdb designates TRBD1, a call that cannot be tested without DNA. The CDR3 is made up of 17 amino acids. Germline V gene data show CDR1 as SNHLY and CDR2 as FYNNEI. Filled out from reference TRBV2 and TRBJ2-3, the complete variable domain reads EPEVTQTPSHQVTQMGQEVILRCVPISNHLYFYWYRQILGQKVEFLVSFYNNEISEKSEIFDDQFSVERPDGSNFTLKIRSTKLEDSAMYFCASSEGLGGASTDTQYFGPGTRLTVL.

This sequence joins TRBV19 and TRBJ2-7; no DNA is available, so the TRBD1 call from TCRdb remains unchecked. The germline V gene encodes CDR1 LNHDA and CDR2 SQIVND (reference sequence). This CDR3 is 12 amino acids long. The CDR3 region is CASSPGVAEQYF.

The V gene is TRBV18, the J gene TRBJ2-7; TCRdb's D call of TRBD1 is untestable without DNA. The CDR3 consists of 15 residues. CDR1 is KGHSH, CDR2 LQKENI, per germline. Here the CDR3 reads CASSYRDSNLYEQYF.

This chain connects TRBV10-2 to TRBJ2-3; checking the TCRdb D call of TRBD1 is not possible without DNA. The V gene's germline CDR1 is WSHSY and CDR2 SAAADI. The CDR3 has 16 residues. CDR3 amino acids: CASSDFRQEPTDTQYF.

The rearrangement links TRBV7-3 to TRBJ2-1; without DNA, the TCRdb call of TRBD2 cannot be checked. CDR1 SGHTA and CDR2 FQGTGA come from the germline V gene. The CDR3 covers 16 residues. The CDR3 sequence: CASSLDPAGDLNEQFF.

The chain uses TRBV19 and TRBJ2-1. From germline, CDR1 is LNHDA and CDR2 SQIVND (reference sequence). The CDR3 contains 13 residues. This CDR3 reads CASIGRNYNEQFF.

The chain recombines TRBV11-2 with TRBJ2-5; TCRdb outputs TRBD2, but without DNA this stays unchecked. This CDR3 region has 15 residues. Germline V gives CDR1 SGHAT, CDR2 FQNNGV. CDR3 loop: CASSLEAGGGETQYF. The whole variable domain, filled in from reference TRBV11-2 and TRBJ2-5, reads EAGVAQSPRYKIIEKRQSVAFWCNPISGHATLYWYQQILGQGPKLLIQFQNNGVVDDSQLPKDRFSAERLKGVDSTLKIQPAKLEDSAVYLCASSLEAGGGETQYFGPGTRLLVL.

The chain employs TRBV6-2 or TRBV6-3 and TRBJ2-1; the TRBD2 assignment by TCRdb is unverifiable without DNA. CDR3 length: 15 residues. Germline CDR1 and CDR2: MNHEY and SVGEGT. The CDR3 reads CASTQGTSGGNEQFF.

J is TRBJ2-5 and V is TRBV7-9; TCRdb reports TRBD1, a call that lacks DNA to check it against. The CDR3 sequence is 14 residues long. Germline CDR1 and CDR2: SEHNR and FQNEAQ (reference sequence). The CDR3 loop is CASSLVIRAETQYF.

The V call is TRBV9, the J call TRBJ2-3. Germline V lookup: CDR1 SGDLS, CDR2 YYNGEE. The CDR3 covers 12 residues. The CDR3 loop is CASSVVGDTQYF.

The chain recombines TRBV7-9 with TRBJ1-6. Germline V gives CDR1 SEHNR, CDR2 FQNEAQ (reference sequence). This CDR3 comprises 18 residues. This chain's CDR3 is CASSLGRAESSYNSPLHF.

The V call is TRBV10-3, the J call TRBJ2-3. Per germline, CDR1 ENHRY and CDR2 SYGVKD. The CDR3 length is 13 residues. CDR3 sequence: CAISKASTDTQYF.